Below are 10 T cell receptor beta chains sequenced from a single sample in a study of metastatic and nonmetastatic thyroid tumors. Each patient went into thyroid surgery without having received any treatment. TCRdb re-clonotyped the PCR reads through MiXCR. This table holds approximately 30,000 clones, about 15% found once. The specimen sequenced was blood. All receptors derive from a female donor with papillary thyroid cancer or a benign thyroid nodule (not recorded which). Some clones in this sample may be carry-over from other donors' samples.

This clone was counted many times. In the same sample, other DNA sequences code for this CDR3. The chain couples TRBV11-1 to TRBJ2-7; 8 bases map to TRBD2. The CDR3 sequence is 16 residues long. The V and J ends lost 0 bases and 3 bases, in that order; junction bases with no gene match: 7. In germline, CDR1 is SGHAT, CDR2 FQDESV (reference sequence). CDR3 region: CASSLAGGTSRYEQYF. In DNA, the CDR3 is TGTGCCAGCAGCTTAGCTGGGGGGACTAGTCGCTACGAGCAGTACTTC.

This clone appeared many times. This sequence joins TRBV10-3 and TRBJ1-5; perhaps TRBD1 as D (6 bases). CDR3 size: 16 residues. CDR1 is ENHRY and CDR2 is SYGVKD in the germline V gene. V was cut by 0 bases and J by 4 bases, with 13 bases left in between. The CDR3 DNA reads as TGTGCCATCAGTGAGTCGGACTCGGGGGCAAATCAGCCCCAGCATTTT. This gives the protein CAISESDSGANQPQHF.

This clone has at least ten counts. Other DNA sequences within the sample encode an identical CDR3. This chain joins TRBV9 and TRBJ2-1, with TRBD2 as a possible D gene (6 bases). Germline values: CDR1 SGDLS, CDR2 YYNGEE. This CDR3 comprises 15 residues. V was shortened by 0 bases and J by 8 bases, with 15 bases between the two germline ends. The CDR3 here is CASSVDPGRLDEQFF. The CDR3 DNA follows: TGTGCCAGCAGCGTAGATCCAGGGAGGCTGGATGAGCAGTTCTTC.

This clone was counted many times. CDR3 sequence (DNA): TGTGCCAGCAGCATATCCGACAGCTCGAGAAATGAAAAACTGTTTTTT. Encoded protein: CASSISDSSRNEKLFF. This chain connects TRBV13 to TRBJ1-4; D is perhaps TRBD1 (5 bases). Germline assignment: CDR1 PRHDT and CDR2 FYEKMQ (reference sequence). Trimming took off 5 bases at V and 5 bases at J, with 18 bases between the two ends. CDR3 size: 16 residues.

V gene TRBV4-1 combines with J gene TRBJ2-6; D is undetermined. Trimming pared 1 base from V and 4 bases from J, leaving 17 bases between. Per germline, CDR1 MGHRA and CDR2 YSYEKL. The CDR3 loop spans 18 amino acids. As DNA, the CDR3 is TGCGCCAGCAGCCAAGTTCGCGTCTCGCGGCAGGGGGCCAACGTCCTGACTTTC. Protein: CASSQVRVSRQGANVLTF.

This clone was recorded many times. The chain combines TRBV28 with TRBJ1-5; D call uncertain. CDR3 length: 11 amino acids. The V end was cut by 8 bases, the J end by 9 bases, with 11 bases between. The germline CDR1 and CDR2 sequences are MDHEN and SYDVKM. The CDR3 sequence is CASRWAGPQHF. CDR3 coding DNA: TGTGCCAGCCGTTGGGCTGGGCCCCAGCATTTT.

In its sample, this clone was seen many times. The rearrangement links TRBV28 to TRBJ2-6, with D hard to call. In germline, CDR1 is MDHEN, CDR2 SYDVKM. The CDR3 is 15 amino acids. Trimming pared 6 bases from V and 0 bases from J, leaving 9 bases between. The CDR3, as DNA: TGTGCCAGCAGCTTCAGGCTCTCTGGGGCCAACGTCCTGACTTTC. This gives the protein CASSFRLSGANVLTF. The variable domain in full, with the rest retrieved from reference TRBV28 and TRBJ2-6, is DVKVTQSSRYLVKRTGEKVFLECVQDMDHENMFWYRQDPGLGLRLIYFSYDVKMKEKGDIPEGYSVSREKKERFSLILESASTNQTSMYLCASSFRLSGANVLTFGAGSRLTVL.

Many counts were recorded for this clone. The CDR3 reads CASSLGYGNTDTQYF. The CDR3 coding sequence is TGTGCCAGCAGCTTAGGTTACGGAAACACAGATACGCAGTATTTT. The chain is built from TRBV7-6 and TRBJ2-3; D is unclear. Per the germline V gene, CDR1 is SGHVS and CDR2 is FNYEAQ. This CDR3 region has 15 residues. V was cut by 1 base and J by 2 bases, with 10 bases left in between.

This clone was picked up many times. The V and J genes are TRBV6-1 and TRBJ1-4; D is ambiguous. V gave up 6 bases and J gave up 0 bases, with 8 bases separating them. The CDR3 runs to 14 residues. Germline loops: CDR1 MNHNS, CDR2 SASEGT. The DNA for the CDR3 is TGTGCCAGCAGCTACACAGCAACTAATGAAAAACTGTTTTTT. Translating gives CASSYTATNEKLFF.

This clone appeared many times. The chain is built from TRBV10-2 and TRBJ2-7; TRBD1 is a possible D gene (6 bases). V gave up 2 bases and J gave up 6 bases, with 11 bases separating them. Looked up from germline, CDR1 is WSHSY and CDR2 is SAAADI. The CDR3 runs 13 residues. The CDR3 spells CASSEIRGGEQYF. The CDR3 bases are TGCGCCAGCAGTGAGATCAGGGGTGGCGAGCAGTACTTC.